In this sample, the clone carrying this T cell receptor (beta chain) turned up a few times. The antigen is not known. The data were taken from a study of cytotoxic CD8 clonotypes in ibrutinib-treated CLL. Overall study results and limits: At ibrutinib response, clonality increased, and at progression it declined back toward baseline.

Germline CDR1 DFQATT, CDR2 SNEGSKA (reference sequence). This CDR3 has 11 amino acids. The V end was cut by 3 bases, the J end by 5 bases, with 7 bases between. Method: immunoSEQ multiplex PCR; TCRdb's copy keeps in-frame clones and lacks some. The profile shows approximately 100,000 clones, more than 75% of them singletons. Specimen: PBMCs, collected after 12 months of ibrutinib treatment. The chain is built from TRBV20-1 and TRBJ1-1, with D perhaps TRBD1 (5 bases). The receptor was derived from a human donor with chronic lymphocytic leukemia. CDR3 DNA: TGCAGTGCTAGCAGGGAGACTGAAGCTTTCTTT. It specifies CSASRETEAFF.